This T cell receptor beta chain was identified in a study of naive and memory T cell subsets (dated by TCRdb to 2017 to 2019). Regarding the research as a whole: Sorted naive and memory T cell subsets from peripheral blood were analyzed in the study using a UMI-based, open-source pipeline for TCR alpha and beta sequencing. Complete agreement was observed between the functional CMV T cell responses and the IgG serology results. RNA was DNase-treated and reverse transcribed with TCR constant-region primers, mostly using SuperScript III.

The library was prepared using UMI-ligation and nested PCR. To cover both TRBC1 and TRBC2, the beta constant-region primer consisted of an equimolar mix of two oligonucleotides. T4 RNA ligase 1 ligated a single-stranded oligonucleotide carrying the SP2 primer and a 12-nucleotide UMI to the cDNA 3' end. Four rounds of PCR, combining the SP2 primer with nested alpha and beta constant-region primers, were used to amplify the ligated cDNA. The ligation reaction was kept at 16 degrees C for about 19-25 hours. PCR2 was typically run as a SYBR Green qPCR and stopped at a predetermined threshold to prevent over-amplification. Agencourt AMPure XP magnetic beads were used for all purifications after the first. Libraries were quantified by Qubit and checked on a TapeStation, with a main peak expected near 650 bp. Pooled libraries were sequenced on an Illumina MiSeq using v2 2x251 paired-end kits, and typically roughly 1-2.1 million reads were obtained per sample. Each sample was pooled at about 4.2 nM, and about 5-8% PhiX was included to help cluster recognition. The source study handled its data this way. Using tag matching that tolerated one base-pair mismatch, Decombinator assigned V and J genes to FASTQ reads that had been processed by Demultiplexor. Collapsinator used UMIs to correct both sequencing errors and frequency errors arising from PCR heterogeneity. TCRs were translated and CDR3s were extracted from the conserved cysteine to the FGXG phenylalanine by CDR3Translator, with non-productive sequences being flagged. Gini, Shannon entropy and inverse Simpson indices were calculated on repertoires subsampled to equal numbers of UMI-defined TCRs. Within the linear range, a power law was fitted by maximum likelihood to the distributions of clonotype abundance. When run on a single naive CD8 sample, MIGEC and the pipeline yielded similar UMI counts, similar unique TCR numbers and similar clonal distributions. A set of several thousand CMV-associated CDR3 sequences, compiled from VDJdb and a published dataset, was used to search the repertoires. TCRdb reprocessing: public reads trimmed at Q25 with fastp, clones called with MiXCR, in-frame beta chains kept. Each record represents a unique CDR3 protein, reported with the most common genes and DNA among its rows. The V and J calls reflect TCRdb's pipeline rather than the authors' work. A total of tens of thousands of distinct CDR3 sequences appear in this sample, around 13% of them only once. The ten largest make up about 0.93% of the sample.

This clonotype has a handful of counts. Its antigen remains undetermined. No quality values exist for individual bases; no much larger clone is one base distant. Separate amplification of TCR alpha and beta chain libraries was performed from the second PCR step onward. Donor CMV status was determined by IFNgamma production from CD4+ T cells after overnight stimulation of fresh PBMCs with CMV viral lysate. CD4 T cells were positively selected with Miltenyi beads, followed by positive selection of CD8 T cells from the CD4-negative fraction. After staining for CD3, CD4, CD8, CD45RA, CD27 and a live/dead dye, cells were sorted on a BD Aria II into four subsets based on CD45RA and CD27. A few healthy volunteers provided blood, and the blood of each volunteer was split into CD4 and CD8 T cells and then into four differentiation subsets. Approximately 120 ml of peripheral blood was collected from each donor, and PBMC were isolated by Ficoll-Paque PLUS density-gradient centrifugation. After sorting, cells were lysed in RLT buffer, RNA was extracted using a Qiagen RNeasy kit, and the extracted RNA was stored at -80 degrees C.

After removal of 4 bases from V and 9 bases from J, the junction retains 2 bases not matched to a gene. The germline V gene sets CDR1 to MNHEY and CDR2 to SVGEGT. The CDR3 goes from the cysteine to the phenylalanine over 14 residues. The only DNA kept is the CDR3, 42 bases in frame from the first base. The paper's findings and limits, for the study overall: RNA-based TCR counts may be influenced by expression changes linked to T cell activation and differentiation. After error correction, only a single occurrence was seen for over 85% of naive TCR sequences, so much steeper abundance distributions were produced than in memory subsets. No ground truth was available to validate the repertoire findings for the naive and memory subsets. In both CD4 and CD8 cells, going from naive through CM, EM and EMRA, the Gini index went up while Shannon and inverse Simpson diversity went down. The abundance of TCRs followed a power law with an exponent that differed between naive and memory subsets yet stayed consistent across the three individuals. Clonotypes were defined as single alpha or beta chain sequences, not paired alpha/beta receptors.

Sequenced input: central memory CD4+ T cells from blood. The cell subset or site label, read with the paper, signifies: central memory, CD45RA- CD27+. The sequence is built from TRBV6-2 or TRBV6-3 and TRBJ2-1, and 14 bases in between align with TRBD2. The TCR sequence derives from a human donor in good health. The encoded CDR3 is CASSWTSGRPEQFF. In nucleotide form, the sequence is TGTGCCAGCAGTTGGACTAGCGGGAGGCCTGAGCAGTTCTTC.